This TCR beta chain is drawn from a study of breast tumors, draining lymph nodes, adjacent tissues. General observations from the study: Tumor TCR diversity was below lymph nodes but above nontumor tissue. Most tumor T cells seemingly derive from lymph node, then expand in tumor.

Comment on this clonotype: The antigen remains unidentified.

TCRdb fed the multiplex PCR reads into MiXCR, producing one record per CDR3 protein. In the table there are some 100,000 distinct CDR3 sequences, approximately 21% of which are singletons. Samples came from axillary lymph nodes draining the breast cancer. Trimming cost V 4 bases and J 6 bases; bases outside gene matches: 12. The germline CDR1 and CDR2 sequences are SGDLS and YYNGEE. The CDR3 runs to 16 residues. The rearrangement joins TRBV9 to TRBJ2-7, with 11 positions matching TRBD2. The source is a female donor with breast cancer. Some clones in this sample may be carry-over from other donors' samples. The sequenced sample was axillary lymph node tissue. The CDR3: CASSISGGAEGSEQYF. CDR3 DNA: TGTGCCAGCAGCATTAGCGGGGGGGCTGAGGGGTCCGAGCAGTACTTC.